This T cell receptor (beta chain) was documented in a study of PD-L1 blockade in urothelial cancer. Study in general: T cells numbered a median of approximately 140,000 in the blood samples.

The CDR3 is 13 residues long. From germline, CDR1 is SGHRS and CDR2 YFSETQ. The germline V and J ends were trimmed by 4 bases and 3 bases, with 11 bases remaining between them. Details on this clone: Its antigen is unknown.

Findings of the study overall: When measured at 3 weeks, tumor-associated blood clones expanded more in durable-benefit patients.

TCRdb's copy holds only in-frame clones and misses some; the assay was immunoSEQ multiplex PCR. The sample comprises 30,000 or so clones, 89% of which are singletons, and approximately 8.2% rests with the top ten. Time point described: peripheral blood 6 weeks after treatment start. The chain employs TRBV5-1 and TRBJ2-7, with a possible D match to TRBD1 (5 bases). This specimen was PBMCs, taken around atezolizumab (anti-PD-L1) treatment. The source is a man older than 75 with urothelial cancer. CDR3 sequence: CASSARQNYEQYF. The CDR3 coding sequence is TGCGCCAGCAGCGCCAGACAGAACTACGAGCAGTACTTC.